The source of this TCR beta chain is a study of beta chain features in type 1 diabetes. General study points: In every one of the four CD4+ subsets, TCRB CDR3s were moderately but significantly shorter in Type 1 diabetes patients. Here, the possible influence of HLA type (on TCRB rearrangement) remained unresolved.

Germline V CDR1 and CDR2: MNHEY, SMNVEV (reference sequence). V lost 5 bases and J 1 base, leaving 15 bases between the germline ends. This CDR3 has 16 amino acids. Of the isolated RNA, all was reverse transcribed, and so the sequenced material was expressed TCRB transcripts. Some clones are missing from TCRdb's copy, which holds only in-frame ones; the method was immunoSEQ multiplex PCR. The repertoire holds 550,000 to 850,000 clones, with around 15% as singletons. In regard to this clone: The target antigen is unknown.

It was via CD45RO/CCR7/CD25/CD127/CD95/CD27 that CD4+ naive, central memory, regulatory and stem cell-like memory cells were sorted. This receptor was identified in a man between 18 and 35 years old with type 1 diabetes. The gene calls are TRBV27 and TRBJ2-1; no clear D. The sample consisted of naive CD4+ T cells from blood. The CDR3 spells CASSPLPEVSYNEQFF. The CDR3 DNA sequence: TGTGCCAGCAGTCCGCTCCCCGAGGTGTCCTACAATGAGCAGTTCTTC.